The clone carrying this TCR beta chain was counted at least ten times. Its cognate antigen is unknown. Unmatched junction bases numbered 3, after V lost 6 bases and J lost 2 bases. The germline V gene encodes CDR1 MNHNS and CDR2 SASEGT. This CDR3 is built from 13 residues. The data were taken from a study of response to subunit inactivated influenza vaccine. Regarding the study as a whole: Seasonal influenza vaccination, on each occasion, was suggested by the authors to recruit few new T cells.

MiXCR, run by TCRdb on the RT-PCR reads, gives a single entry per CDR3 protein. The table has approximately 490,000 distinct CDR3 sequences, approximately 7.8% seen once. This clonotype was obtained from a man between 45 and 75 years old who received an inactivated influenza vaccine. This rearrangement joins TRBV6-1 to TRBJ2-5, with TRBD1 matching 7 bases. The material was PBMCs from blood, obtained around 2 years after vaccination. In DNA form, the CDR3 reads TGTGCCAGCAGAACAGGGGTTCAAGAGACCCAGTACTTC. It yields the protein CASRTGVQETQYF.